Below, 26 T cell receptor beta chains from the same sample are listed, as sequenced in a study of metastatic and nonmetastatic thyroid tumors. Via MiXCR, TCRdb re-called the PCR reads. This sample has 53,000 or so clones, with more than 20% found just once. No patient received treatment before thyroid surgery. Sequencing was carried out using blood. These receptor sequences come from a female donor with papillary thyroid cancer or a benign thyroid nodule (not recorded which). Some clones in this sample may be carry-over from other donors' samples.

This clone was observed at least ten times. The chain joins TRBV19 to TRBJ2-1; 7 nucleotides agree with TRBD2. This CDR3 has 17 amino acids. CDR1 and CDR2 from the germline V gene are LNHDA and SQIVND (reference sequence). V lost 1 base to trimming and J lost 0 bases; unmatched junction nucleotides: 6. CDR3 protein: CASSIAELASSYNEQFF. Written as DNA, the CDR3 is TGTGCCAGTAGTATAGCTGAACTAGCGTCCTCCTACAATGAGCAGTTCTTC.

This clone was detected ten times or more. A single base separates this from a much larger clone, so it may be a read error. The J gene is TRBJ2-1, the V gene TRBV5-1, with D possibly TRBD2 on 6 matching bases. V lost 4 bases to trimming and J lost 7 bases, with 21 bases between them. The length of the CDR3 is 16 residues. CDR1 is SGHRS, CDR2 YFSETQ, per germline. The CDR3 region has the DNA TGCGCCAGCAGCGCAGGGACTGGCGATTTTGGTAATGAGCAGTTCTTC. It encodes CASSAGTGDFGNEQFF. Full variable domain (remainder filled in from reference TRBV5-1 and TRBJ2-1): KAGVTQTPRYLIKTRGQQVTLSCSPISGHRSVSWYQQTPGQGLQFLFEYFSETQRNKGNFPGRFSGRQFSNSRSEMNVSTLELGDSALYLCASSAGTGDFGNEQFFGPGTRLTVL.

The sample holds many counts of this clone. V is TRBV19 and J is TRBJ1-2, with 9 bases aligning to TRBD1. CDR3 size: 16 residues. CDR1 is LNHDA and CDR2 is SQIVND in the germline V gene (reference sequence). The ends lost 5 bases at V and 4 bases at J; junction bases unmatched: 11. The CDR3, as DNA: TGTGCCAGTAGTTCCTACGGACAGGGGTTCATCTATGGCTACACCTTC. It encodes CASSSYGQGFIYGYTF.

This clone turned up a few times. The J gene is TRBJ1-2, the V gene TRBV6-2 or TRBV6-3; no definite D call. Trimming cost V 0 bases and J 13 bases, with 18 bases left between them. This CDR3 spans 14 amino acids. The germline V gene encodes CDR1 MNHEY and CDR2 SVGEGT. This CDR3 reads CASSYSGDHPRFTF. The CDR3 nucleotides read TGTGCCAGCAGTTACTCCGGTGATCACCCTAGGTTCACCTTC.

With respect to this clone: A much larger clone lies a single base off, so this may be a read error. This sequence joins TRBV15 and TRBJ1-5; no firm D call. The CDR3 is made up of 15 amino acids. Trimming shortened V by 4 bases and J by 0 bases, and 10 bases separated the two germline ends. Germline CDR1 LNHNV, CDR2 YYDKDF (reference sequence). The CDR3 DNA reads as TGTGCCACCAGCAAACGGGTAGATAGCAATCAGCCCCAGCATTTT. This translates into CATSKRVDSNQPQHF.

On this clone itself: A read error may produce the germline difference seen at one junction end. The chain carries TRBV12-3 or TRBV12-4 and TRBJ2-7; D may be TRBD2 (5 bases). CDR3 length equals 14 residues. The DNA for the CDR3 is TGTGCCATCAGTTACGACCCTCGGGGTGAAGAGCAGTACTTC. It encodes CAISYDPRGEEQYF.

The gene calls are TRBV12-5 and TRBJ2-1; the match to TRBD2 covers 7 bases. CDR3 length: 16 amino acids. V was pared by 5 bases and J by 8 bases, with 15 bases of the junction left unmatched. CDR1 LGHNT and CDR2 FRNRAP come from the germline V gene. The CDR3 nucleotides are TGTGCTAGTGGTCTGACTATCGGGAGGATGGGGGATGAGCAGTTCTTC. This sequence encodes CASGLTIGRMGDEQFF. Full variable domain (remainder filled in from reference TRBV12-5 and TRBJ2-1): DARVTQTPRHKVTEMGQEVTMRCQPILGHNTVFWYRQTMMQGLELLAYFRNRAPLDDSGMPKDRFSAEMPDATLATLKIQPSEPRDSAVYFCASGLTIGRMGDEQFFGPGTRLTVL.

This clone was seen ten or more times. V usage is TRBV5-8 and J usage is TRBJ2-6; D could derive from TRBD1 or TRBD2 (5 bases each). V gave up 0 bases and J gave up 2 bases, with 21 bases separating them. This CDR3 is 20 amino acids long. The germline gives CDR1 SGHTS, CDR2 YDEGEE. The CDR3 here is CASSLALGPSTQPGANVLTF. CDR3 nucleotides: TGTGCCAGCAGCTTGGCCCTGGGACCTTCCACACAGCCTGGGGCCAACGTCCTGACTTTC.

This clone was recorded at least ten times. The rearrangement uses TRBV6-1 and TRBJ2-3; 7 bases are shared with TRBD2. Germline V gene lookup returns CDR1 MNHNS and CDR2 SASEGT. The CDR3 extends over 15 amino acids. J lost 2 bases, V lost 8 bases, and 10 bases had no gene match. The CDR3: CASRQPGTITDTQYF. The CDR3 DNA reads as TGTGCCAGCCGGCAACCCGGGACTATCACAGATACGCAGTATTTT.

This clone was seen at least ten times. CDR3 in DNA: TGTGCCAGCAGCCCGGACATGGGGTCCCATGGCTACACCTTC. Translation gives CASSPDMGSHGYTF. This chain joins TRBV7-2 and TRBJ1-2; tentative D call: TRBD1 (5 bases). V lost 5 bases to trimming and J lost 6 bases, with 16 bases between them. The CDR3 length is 14 residues. Germline V CDR1 and CDR2: SGHTA, FQGNSA.

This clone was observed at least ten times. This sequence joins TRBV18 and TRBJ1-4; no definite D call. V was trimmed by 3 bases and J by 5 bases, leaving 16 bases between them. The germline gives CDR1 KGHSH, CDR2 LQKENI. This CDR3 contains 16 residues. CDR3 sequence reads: CASSPFGILRNEKLFF. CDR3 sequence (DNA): TGTGCCAGCTCACCTTTCGGAATCCTCCGCAATGAAAAACTGTTTTTT.

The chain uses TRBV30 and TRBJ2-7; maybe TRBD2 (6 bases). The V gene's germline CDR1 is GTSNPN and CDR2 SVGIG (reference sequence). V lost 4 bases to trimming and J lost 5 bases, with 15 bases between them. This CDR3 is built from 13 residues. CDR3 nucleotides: TGTGCCTGGAATTCGGGGGTCGGTGACGAGCAGTACTTC. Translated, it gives CAWNSGVGDEQYF.

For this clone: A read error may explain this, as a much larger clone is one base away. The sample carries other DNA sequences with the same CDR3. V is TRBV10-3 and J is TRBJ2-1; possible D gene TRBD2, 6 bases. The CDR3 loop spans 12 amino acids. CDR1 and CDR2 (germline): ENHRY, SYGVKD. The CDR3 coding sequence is TGTGCAATCGGAGACGGGAGCGATGAGCAGTTCTTC. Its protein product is CAIGDGSDEQFF.

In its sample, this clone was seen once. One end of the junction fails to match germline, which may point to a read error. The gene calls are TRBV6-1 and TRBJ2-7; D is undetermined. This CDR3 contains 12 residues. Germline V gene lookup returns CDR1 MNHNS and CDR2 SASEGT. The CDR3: CASTPHMDDQYF. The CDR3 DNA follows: TGTGCCAGCACGCCCCACATGGACGACCAGTACTTC.

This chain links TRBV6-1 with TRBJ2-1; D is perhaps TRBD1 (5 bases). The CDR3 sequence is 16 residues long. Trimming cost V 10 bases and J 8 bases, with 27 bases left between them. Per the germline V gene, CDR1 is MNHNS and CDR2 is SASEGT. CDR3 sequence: CATPGQGGQLRYEQFF. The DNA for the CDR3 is TGTGCCACCCCCGGCCAGGGCGGACAATTAAGGTATGAGCAGTTCTTC.

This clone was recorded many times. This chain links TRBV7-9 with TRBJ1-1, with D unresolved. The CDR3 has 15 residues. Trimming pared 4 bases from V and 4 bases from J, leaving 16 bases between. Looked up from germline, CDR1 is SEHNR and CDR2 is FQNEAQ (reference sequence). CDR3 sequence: CASSYGDSGGTEAFF. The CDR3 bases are TGTGCCAGCAGCTATGGGGATTCGGGAGGCACTGAAGCTTTCTTT. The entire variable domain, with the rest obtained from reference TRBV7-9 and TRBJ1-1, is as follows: DTGVSQNPRHKITKRGQNVTFRCDPISEHNRLYWYRQTLGQGPEFLTYFQNEAQLEKSRLLSDRFSAERPKGSFSTLEIQRTEQGDSAMYLCASSYGDSGGTEAFFGQGTRLTVV.

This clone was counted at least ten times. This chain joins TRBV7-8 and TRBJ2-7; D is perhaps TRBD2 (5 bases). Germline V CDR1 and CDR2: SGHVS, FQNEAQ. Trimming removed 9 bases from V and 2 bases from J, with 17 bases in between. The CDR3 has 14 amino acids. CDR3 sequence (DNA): TGTGCCAGTCACAGAGGGCAACCCACCTACGAGCAGTACTTC. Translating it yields CASHRGQPTYEQYF.

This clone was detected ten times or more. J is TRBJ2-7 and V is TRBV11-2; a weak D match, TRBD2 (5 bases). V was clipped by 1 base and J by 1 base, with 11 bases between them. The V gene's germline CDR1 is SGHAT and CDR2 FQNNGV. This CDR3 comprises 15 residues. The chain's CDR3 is CASSLVGAASYEQYF. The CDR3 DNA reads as TGTGCCAGCAGCTTAGTTGGAGCGGCTTCCTACGAGCAGTACTTC.

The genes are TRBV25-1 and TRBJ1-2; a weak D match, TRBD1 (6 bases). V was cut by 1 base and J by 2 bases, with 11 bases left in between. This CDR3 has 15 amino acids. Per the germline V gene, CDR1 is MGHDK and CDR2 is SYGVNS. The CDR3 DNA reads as TGTGCCAGCAGTGAATTAACAGGGAACAACTATGGCTACACCTTC. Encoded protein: CASSELTGNNYGYTF.

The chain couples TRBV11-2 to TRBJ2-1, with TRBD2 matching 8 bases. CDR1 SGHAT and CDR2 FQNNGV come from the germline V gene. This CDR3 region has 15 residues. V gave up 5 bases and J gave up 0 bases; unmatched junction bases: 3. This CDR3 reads CASSRGTSSYNEQFF. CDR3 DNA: TGTGCCAGCAGCCGAGGGACTAGCTCCTACAATGAGCAGTTCTTC.

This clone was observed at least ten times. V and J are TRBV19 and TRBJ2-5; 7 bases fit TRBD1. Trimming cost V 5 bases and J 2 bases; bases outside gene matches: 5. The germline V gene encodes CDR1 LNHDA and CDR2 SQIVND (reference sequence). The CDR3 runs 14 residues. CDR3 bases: TGTGCCAGTAGTGCCCGGACAGGTCAAGAGACCCAGTACTTC. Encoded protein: CASSARTGQETQYF.

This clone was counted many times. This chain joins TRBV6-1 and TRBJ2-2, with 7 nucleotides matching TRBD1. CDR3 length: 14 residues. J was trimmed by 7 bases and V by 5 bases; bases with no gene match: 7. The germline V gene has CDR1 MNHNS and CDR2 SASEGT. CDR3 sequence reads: CASSQQGNVGELFF. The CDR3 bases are TGTGCCAGCAGTCAACAGGGGAACGTCGGGGAGCTGTTTTTT.

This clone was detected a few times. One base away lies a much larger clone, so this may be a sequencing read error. Written as DNA, the CDR3 is TGTGCCAGCAGTTACGGAGGCTACAATGAGCAGCTCTTC. Translating it yields CASSYGGYNEQLF. The rearrangement uses TRBV6-5 and TRBJ2-1; the D gene is possibly TRBD2 (5 bases). The CDR3 totals 13 residues. Germline V gene sequence: CDR1 MNHEY, CDR2 SVGAGI.

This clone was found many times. CDR3 DNA sequence: TGCAGTGCTAGCGACCCTAGCGGGAGTGGGGAGACCCAGTACTTC. This translates into CSASDPSGSGETQYF. The gene calls are TRBV20-1 and TRBJ2-5; TRBD2 aligns across 10 bases. CDR3 length: 15 amino acids. CDR1 is DFQATT, CDR2 SNEGSKA, per germline (reference sequence). V gave up 3 bases and J gave up 5 bases; unmatched junction bases: 9.

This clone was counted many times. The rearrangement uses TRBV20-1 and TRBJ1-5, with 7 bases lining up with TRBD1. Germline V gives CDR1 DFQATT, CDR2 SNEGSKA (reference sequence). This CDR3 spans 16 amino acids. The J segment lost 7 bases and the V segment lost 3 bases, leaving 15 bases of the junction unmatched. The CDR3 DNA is TGCAGTGCTAGTCCTAGACGTGGGACAGTATTACAGCCCCAGCATTTT. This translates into CSASPRRGTVLQPQHF.

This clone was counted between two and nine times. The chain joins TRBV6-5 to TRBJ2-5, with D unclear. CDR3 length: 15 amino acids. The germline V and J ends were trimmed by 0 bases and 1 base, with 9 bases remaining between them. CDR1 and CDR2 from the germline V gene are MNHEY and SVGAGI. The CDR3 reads CASSYSGPFQETQYF. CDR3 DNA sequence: TGTGCCAGCAGTTACTCAGGACCTTTCCAAGAGACCCAGTACTTC.